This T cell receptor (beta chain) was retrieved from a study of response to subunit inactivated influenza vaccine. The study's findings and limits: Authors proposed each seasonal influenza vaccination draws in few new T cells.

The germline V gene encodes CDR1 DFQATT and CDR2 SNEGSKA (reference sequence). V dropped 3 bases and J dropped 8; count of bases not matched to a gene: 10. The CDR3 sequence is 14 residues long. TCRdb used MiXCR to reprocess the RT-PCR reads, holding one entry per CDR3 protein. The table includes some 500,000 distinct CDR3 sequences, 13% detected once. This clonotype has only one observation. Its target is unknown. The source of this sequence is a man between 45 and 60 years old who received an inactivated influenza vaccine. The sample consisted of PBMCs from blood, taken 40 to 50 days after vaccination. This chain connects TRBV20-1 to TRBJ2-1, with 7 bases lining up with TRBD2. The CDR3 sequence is CSASQGLGTHEQFF. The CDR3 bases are TGCAGTGCTAGTCAAGGACTAGGAACGCATGAGCAGTTCTTC.